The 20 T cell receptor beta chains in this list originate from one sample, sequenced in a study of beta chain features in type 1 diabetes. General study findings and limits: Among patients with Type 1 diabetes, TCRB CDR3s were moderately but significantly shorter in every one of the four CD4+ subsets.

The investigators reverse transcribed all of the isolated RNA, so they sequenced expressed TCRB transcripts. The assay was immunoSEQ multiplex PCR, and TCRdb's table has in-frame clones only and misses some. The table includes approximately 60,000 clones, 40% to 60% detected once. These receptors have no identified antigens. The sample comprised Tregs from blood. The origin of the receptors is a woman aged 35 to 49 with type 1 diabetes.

The CDR3 DNA sequence: TGTGCCAGCAGCTCCCGCCGGGACAGAGGCGGCTACACCTTC. It codes for CASSSRRDRGGYTF. The chain has TRBV5-6 and TRBJ1-2, with TRBD1 matching over 7 bases. Germline CDR1 is SGHDT and CDR2 is YYEEEE. Trimming removed 3 bases from V and 8 bases from J; junction bases left unmatched: 10. The CDR3 spans 14 residues.

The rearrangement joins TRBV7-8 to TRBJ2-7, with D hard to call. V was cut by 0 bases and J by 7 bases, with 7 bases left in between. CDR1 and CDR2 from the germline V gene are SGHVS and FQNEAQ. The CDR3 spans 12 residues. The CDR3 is CASSLAGLEQYF. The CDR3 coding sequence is TGTGCCAGCAGCTTAGCCGGGTTGGAGCAGTACTTC.

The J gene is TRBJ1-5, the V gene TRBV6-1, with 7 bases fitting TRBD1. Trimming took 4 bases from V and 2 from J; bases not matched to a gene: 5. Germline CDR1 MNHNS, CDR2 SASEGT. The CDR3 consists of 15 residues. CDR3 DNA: TGTGCCAGCAGTGGACAGGGCAAGGGCAATCAGCCCCAGCATTTT. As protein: CASSGQGKGNQPQHF.

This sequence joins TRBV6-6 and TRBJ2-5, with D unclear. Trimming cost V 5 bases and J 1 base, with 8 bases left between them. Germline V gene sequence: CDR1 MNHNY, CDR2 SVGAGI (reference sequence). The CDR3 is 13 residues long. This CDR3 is CASSKRFQETQYF. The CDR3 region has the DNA TGTGCCAGCAGTAAGCGCTTCCAAGAGACCCAGTACTTC.

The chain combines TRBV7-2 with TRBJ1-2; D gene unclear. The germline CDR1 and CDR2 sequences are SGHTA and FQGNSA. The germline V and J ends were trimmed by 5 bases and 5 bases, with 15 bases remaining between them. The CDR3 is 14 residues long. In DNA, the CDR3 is TGTGCCAGCAGCCCGGCCGGAACGAGGTATGGCTACACCTTC. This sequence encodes CASSPAGTRYGYTF.

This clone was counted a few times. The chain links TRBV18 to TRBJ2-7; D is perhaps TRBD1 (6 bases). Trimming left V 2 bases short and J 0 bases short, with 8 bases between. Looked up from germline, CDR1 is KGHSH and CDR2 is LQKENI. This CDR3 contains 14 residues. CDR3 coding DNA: TGTGCCAGCTCACCAGCAGGGGCCTCCTACGAGCAGTACTTC. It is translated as CASSPAGASYEQYF.

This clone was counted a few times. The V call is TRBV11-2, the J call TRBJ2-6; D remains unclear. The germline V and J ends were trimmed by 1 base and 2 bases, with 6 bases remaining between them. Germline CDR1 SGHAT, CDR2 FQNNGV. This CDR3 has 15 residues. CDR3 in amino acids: CASSLGAAGANVLTF. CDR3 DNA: TGTGCCAGCAGCTTAGGTGCGGCTGGGGCCAACGTCCTGACTTTC.

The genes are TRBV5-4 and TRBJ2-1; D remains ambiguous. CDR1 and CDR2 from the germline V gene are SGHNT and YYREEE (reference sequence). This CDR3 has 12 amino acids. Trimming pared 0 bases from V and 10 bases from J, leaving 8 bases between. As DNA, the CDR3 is TGTGCCAGCAGCTTGGCCTTACGGGAGCAGTTCTTC. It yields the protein CASSLALREQFF.

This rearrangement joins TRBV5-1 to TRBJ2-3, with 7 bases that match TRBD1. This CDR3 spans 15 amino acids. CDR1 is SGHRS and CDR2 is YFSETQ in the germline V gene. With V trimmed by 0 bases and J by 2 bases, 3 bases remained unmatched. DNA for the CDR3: TGCGCCAGCAGCTTGGTAGGGACAGTCACAGATACGCAGTATTTT. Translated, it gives CASSLVGTVTDTQYF.

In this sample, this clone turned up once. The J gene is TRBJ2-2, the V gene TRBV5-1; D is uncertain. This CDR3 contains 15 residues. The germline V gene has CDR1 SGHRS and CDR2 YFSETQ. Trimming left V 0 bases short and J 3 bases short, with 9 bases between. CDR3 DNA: TGCGCCAGCAGCTTGGAACCGATAGACACCGGGGAGCTGTTTTTT. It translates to CASSLEPIDTGELFF.

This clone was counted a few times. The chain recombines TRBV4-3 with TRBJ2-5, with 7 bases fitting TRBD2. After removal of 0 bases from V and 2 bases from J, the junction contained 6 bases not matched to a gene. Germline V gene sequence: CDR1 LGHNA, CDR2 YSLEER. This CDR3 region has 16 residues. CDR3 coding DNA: TGCGCCAGCAGCCAAGAAGGGAGCGGGACGCAAGAGACCCAGTACTTC. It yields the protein CASSQEGSGTQETQYF.

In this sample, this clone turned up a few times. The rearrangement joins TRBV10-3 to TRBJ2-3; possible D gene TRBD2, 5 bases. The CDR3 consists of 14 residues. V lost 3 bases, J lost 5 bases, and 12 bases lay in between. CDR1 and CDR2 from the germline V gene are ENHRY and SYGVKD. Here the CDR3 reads CAISEPSRGDTQYF. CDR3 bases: TGTGCCATCAGTGAACCCTCCCGGGGAGATACGCAGTATTTT.

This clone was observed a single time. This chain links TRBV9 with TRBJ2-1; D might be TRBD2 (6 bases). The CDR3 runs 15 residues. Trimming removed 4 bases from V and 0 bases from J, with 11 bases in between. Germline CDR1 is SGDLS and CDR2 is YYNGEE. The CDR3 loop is CASSTDGSSYNEQFF. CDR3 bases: TGTGCCAGCAGCACAGACGGGAGCTCCTACAATGAGCAGTTCTTC.

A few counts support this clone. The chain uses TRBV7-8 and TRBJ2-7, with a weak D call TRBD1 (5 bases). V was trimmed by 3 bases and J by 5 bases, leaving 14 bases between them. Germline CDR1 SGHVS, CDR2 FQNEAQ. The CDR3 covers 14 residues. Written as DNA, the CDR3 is TGTGCCAGCAGCTTTGGCAGGGTTTTGGACGAGCAGTACTTC. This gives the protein CASSFGRVLDEQYF.

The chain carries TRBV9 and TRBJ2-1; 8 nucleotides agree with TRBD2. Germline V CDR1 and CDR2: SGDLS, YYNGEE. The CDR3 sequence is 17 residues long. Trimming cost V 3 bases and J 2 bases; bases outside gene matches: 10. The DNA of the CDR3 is TGTGCCAGCAGCGCCAAAGAAGCGGGAGATACCTACAATGAGCAGTTCTTC. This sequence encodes CASSAKEAGDTYNEQFF.

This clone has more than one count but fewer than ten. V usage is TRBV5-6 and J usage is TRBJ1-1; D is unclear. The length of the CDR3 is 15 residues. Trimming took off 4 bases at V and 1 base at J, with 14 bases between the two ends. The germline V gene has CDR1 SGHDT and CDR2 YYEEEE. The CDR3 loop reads CASSPLSAENTEAFF. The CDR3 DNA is TGTGCCAGCAGCCCCCTTAGTGCGGAGAACACTGAAGCTTTCTTT.

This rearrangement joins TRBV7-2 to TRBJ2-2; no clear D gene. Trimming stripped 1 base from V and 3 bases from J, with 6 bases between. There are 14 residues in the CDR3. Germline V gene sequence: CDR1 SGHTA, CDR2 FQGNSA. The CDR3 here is CASSLGAYTGELFF. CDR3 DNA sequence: TGTGCCAGCAGCTTAGGGGCGTACACCGGGGAGCTGTTTTTT.

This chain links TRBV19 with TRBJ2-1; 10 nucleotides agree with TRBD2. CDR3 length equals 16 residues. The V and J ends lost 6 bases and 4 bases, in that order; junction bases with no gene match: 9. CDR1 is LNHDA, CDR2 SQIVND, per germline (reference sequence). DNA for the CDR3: TGTGCCAGTAGCCCCGAACTAGCGGGGAAGTACAATGAGCAGTTCTTC. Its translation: CASSPELAGKYNEQFF.

CDR3: CASSRDLWEGENYGYTF. CDR3 bases: TGCGCCAGCAGCCGTGACCTTTGGGAGGGGGAAAACTATGGCTACACCTTC. This chain joins TRBV4-1 and TRBJ1-2; maybe TRBD1 (6 bases). Looked up from germline, CDR1 is MGHRA and CDR2 is YSYEKL. The CDR3 is 17 amino acids. V was clipped by 4 bases and J by 2 bases, with 20 bases between them.

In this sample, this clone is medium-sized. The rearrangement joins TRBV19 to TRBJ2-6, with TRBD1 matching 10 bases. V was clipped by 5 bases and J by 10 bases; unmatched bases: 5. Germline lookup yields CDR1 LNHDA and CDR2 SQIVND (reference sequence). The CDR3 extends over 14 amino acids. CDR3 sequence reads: CASSSGTGENVLTF. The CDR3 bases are TGTGCCAGTAGTTCCGGGACAGGGGAGAACGTCCTGACTTTC.